This T cell receptor (beta chain) was identified during a study of blood T cell repertoires in COVID-19. Clones were sequenced by immunoSEQ multiplex PCR, and TCRdb holds only the in-frame ones, with some missing. The table has around 130,000 clones, 90% seen once. The CDR3 is 14 amino acids. The V end was cut by 4 bases, the J end by 2 bases, with 11 bases between. The V gene's germline CDR1 is LGHDT and CDR2 YNNKEL (reference sequence). The sequencing input was peripheral blood. V is TRBV3-1 (or the pseudogene TRBV3-2) and J is TRBJ1-1; no definite D call. This TCR came from a man in his sixties with COVID-19, enrolled during active disease. CDR3 amino acids: CASSPGRFNTEAFF. The CDR3 DNA sequence: TGTGCCAGCAGCCCCGGCAGGTTTAACACTGAAGCTTTCTTT.